The rows below give T cell receptor beta chains drawn from one sample of a study of blood T cell repertoires in COVID-19. Using immunoSEQ multiplex PCR, the repertoire was profiled, and TCRdb retains in-frame clones only, with some absent. The data hold approximately 39,000 clones, with about 90% observed a single time. The specimen was peripheral blood. These receptors were obtained from a man aged 45-65 years with active or convalescent COVID-19. CDR3s leave out the opening cysteine and the closing phenylalanine or tryptophan. The size of a clone is reported for some rows only, either as once, few or many, or as a class for expanded clones.

size	V	J	CDR3
NA	TRBV6-1	TRBJ1-5	ASSELGGSGQPQH
NA	TRBV27	TRBJ2-1	ASSLYGTTFRNEQF
NA	TRBV29-1	TRBJ2-1	SVQLAHTYNEQF
NA	TRBV28	TRBJ1-5	ASSLWDRGGQPQH
NA	TRBV18	TRBJ1-5	ASSEYRLAANQPQH
NA	TRBV21-1	TRBJ2-1	ASSDSSSYNEQF
NA	TRBV28	TRBJ2-3	ASSFRGQGEDTQY
NA	TRBV27	TRBJ2-1	ASSYGASGYLRNDEQF
NA	TRBV5-5	TRBJ1-6	ASNVPDRVYSPLH
NA	TRBV7-8	TRBJ1-4	ASSLSGRGIEKLF
NA	TRBV6-6	TRBJ1-5	AIHQGDIAGQPQH
NA	TRBV6-2/TRBV6-3	TRBJ2-3	ASSYSAGDYTDTQY
NA	TRBV25-1	TRBJ2-2	ASSVLAGVPGELF
NA	TRBV5-1	TRBJ1-1	ASSLNGENTEAF
NA	TRBV18	TRBJ2-3	ASSPASGNGY
NA	TRBV7-8	TRBJ1-2	ASSLANLGLNYGYT
once	TRBV3-1/TRBV3-2	TRBJ1-1	ASSPGDEAF
NA	TRBV5-1	TRBJ2-7	ASSLKGQTSYEQY
NA	TRBV3-1/TRBV3-2	TRBJ2-1	ASSLGLADINEQF
NA	TRBV27	TRBJ1-1	ASSLFKGTEAF
once	TRBV24-1	TRBJ2-1	ATRPSGSYNEQF
NA	TRBV6-5	TRBJ1-1	ASSYEGSLTEAF
NA	TRBV2	TRBJ2-2	ASMEGNTGELF
NA	TRBV6-5	TRBJ2-3	ASSYSKREWTDTQY
NA	TRBV5-1	TRBJ2-5	ASSLAPGAQETQY
NA	TRBV6-4	TRBJ2-3	ASSVGLAGRDTQY
NA	TRBV7-2	TRBJ2-1	ASSLVGQGALYNEQF
NA	TRBV9	TRBJ2-4	ASSPALGGPNIQY
NA	TRBV7-2	TRBJ2-1	ASSTLAVYNEQF
once	TRBV12-3/TRBV12-4	TRBJ1-1	ASRPQGTDEAF
once	TRBV4-1	TRBJ2-1	ASSQPGTRGGDEQF
NA	TRBV11-1	TRBJ2-3	ASSLQDRGTDTQY
NA	TRBV5-4	TRBJ2-1	ASSLGTSGSAYNEQF
NA	TRBV5-1	TRBJ2-1	ASSLVELGVLAGVYNEQF
NA	TRBV15	TRBJ2-3	ATSSPVSSTDTQY
once	TRBV5-1	TRBJ1-1	ASSRQGATEAF
NA	TRBV7-9	TRBJ2-1	ASSLAASGNSYNEQF
NA	TRBV28	TRBJ1-1	ASIGTPPNTEAF
NA	TRBV14	TRBJ1-5	ASSQEVSQGSQPQH